The entry below gives a single TCR beta chain sequence along with its context. This entry belongs to a study of technical replicates of blood from several donors. Method: immunoSEQ multiplex PCR; TCRdb's copy keeps in-frame clones and lacks some. Of 80,000 or so clones detected, about 96% appear once; the ten largest clones hold around 0.2%. From germline, CDR1 is SGHAT and CDR2 FQNNGV. This CDR3 spans 13 amino acids. The ends were cut back, 2 bases at V and 8 bases at J, with 10 bases in the middle. Material: T cells isolated from PBMCs. The origin of this receptor is a human donor in good health. This sequence joins TRBV11-2 and TRBJ2-1; weak D call: TRBD2 (5 bases). CDR3: CASSLRRAHEQFF. The CDR3 nucleotides are TGTGCCAGCAGCTTACGGCGGGCCCATGAGCAGTTCTTC.